This T cell receptor (beta chain) derives from a study of post-analysis software for immune sequencing data. Study information: The disease courses spanned relapsing-remitting, secondary progressive and progressive-relapsing forms of multiple sclerosis. Study-wide points: Five or six TRBV segments were significantly more frequent in patients than in controls. TRBV5-6, TRBV5-1 and TRBV20-1 were among these segments.

This clonotype was observed a single time. Its antigen is undetermined. V lost 0 bases to trimming and J lost 2 bases; unmatched junction nucleotides: 9. The CDR3 loop spans 18 amino acids. Germline lookup yields CDR1 SGHRS and CDR2 YFSETQ. Unique molecular identifiers tagged the TCR beta cDNA libraries. Via MiXCR, TCRdb re-called the PCR reads, giving one row per CDR3 protein. The profile shows hundreds of thousands of distinct CDR3 sequences, roughly 38% of them singletons. The sequence was obtained from a girl aged 10-17 years with multiple sclerosis. Sample: blood. The chain recombines TRBV5-1 with TRBJ2-3; 10 bases match TRBD2. The DNA of the CDR3 is TGCGCCAGCAGCTTGGGTGCTAGCGGGGGCCACTACACAGATACGCAGTATTTT. This translates into CASSLGASGGHYTDTQYF.